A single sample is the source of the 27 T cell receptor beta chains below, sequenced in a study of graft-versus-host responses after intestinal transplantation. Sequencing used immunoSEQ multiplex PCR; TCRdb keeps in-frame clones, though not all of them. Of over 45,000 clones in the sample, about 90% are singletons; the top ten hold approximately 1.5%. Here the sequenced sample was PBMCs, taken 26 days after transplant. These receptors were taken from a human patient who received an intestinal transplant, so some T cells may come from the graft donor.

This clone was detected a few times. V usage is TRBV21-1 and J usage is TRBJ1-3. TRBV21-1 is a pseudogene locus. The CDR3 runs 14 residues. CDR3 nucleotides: TGTGCCAGCAGCGCGAGGGTTAACGGAAACACCATATATTTT. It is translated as CASSARVNGNTIYF.

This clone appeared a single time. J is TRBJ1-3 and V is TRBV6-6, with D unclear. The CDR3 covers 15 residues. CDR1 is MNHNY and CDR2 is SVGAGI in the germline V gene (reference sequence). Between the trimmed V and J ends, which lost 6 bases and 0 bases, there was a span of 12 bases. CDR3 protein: CASSPDGLSGNTIYF. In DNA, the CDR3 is TGTGCCAGCAGCCCCGACGGACTCTCTGGAAACACCATATATTTT.

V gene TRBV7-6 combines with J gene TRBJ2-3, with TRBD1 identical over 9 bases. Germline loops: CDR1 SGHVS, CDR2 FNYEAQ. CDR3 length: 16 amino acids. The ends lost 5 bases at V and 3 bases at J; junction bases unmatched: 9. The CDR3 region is CASSPVTGGLTDTQYF. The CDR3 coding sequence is TGTGCCAGCAGCCCAGTGACAGGGGGGCTGACAGATACGCAGTATTTT.

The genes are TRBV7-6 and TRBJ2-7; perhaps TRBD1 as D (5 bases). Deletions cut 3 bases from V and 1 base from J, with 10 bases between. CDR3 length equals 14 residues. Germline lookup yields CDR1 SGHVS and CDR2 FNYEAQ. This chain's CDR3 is CASSFEQESYEQYV. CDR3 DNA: TGTGCCAGCAGCTTTGAACAGGAATCCTACGAGCAGTACGTC.

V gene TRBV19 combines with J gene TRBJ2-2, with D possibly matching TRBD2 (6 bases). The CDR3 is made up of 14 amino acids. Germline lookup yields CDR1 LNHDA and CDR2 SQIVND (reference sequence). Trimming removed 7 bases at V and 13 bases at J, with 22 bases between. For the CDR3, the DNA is TGTGCCAGTATAGCGGACCCACTAACCCCGAGGCTGTTTTTT. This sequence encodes CASIADPLTPRLFF. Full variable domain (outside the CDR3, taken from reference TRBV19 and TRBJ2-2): DGGITQSPKYLFRKEGQNVTLSCEQNLNHDAMYWYRQDPGQGLRLIYYSQIVNDFQKGDIAEGYSVSREKKESFPLTVTSAQKNPTAFYLCASIADPLTPRLFFGEGSRLTVL.

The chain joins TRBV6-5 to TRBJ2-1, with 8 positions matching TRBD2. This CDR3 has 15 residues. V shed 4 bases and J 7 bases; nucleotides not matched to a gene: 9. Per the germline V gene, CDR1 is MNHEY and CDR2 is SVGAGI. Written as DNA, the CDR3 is TGTGCCAGCAGTTTCTCGGGGGGGCCAGGGAATGAGCAGTTCTTC. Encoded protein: CASSFSGGPGNEQFF.

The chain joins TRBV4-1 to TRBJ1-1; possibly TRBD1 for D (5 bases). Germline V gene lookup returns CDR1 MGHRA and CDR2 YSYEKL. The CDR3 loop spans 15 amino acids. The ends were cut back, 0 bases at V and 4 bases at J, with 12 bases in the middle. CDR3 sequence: CASSQDLGAGTEAFF. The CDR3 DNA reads TGCGCCAGCAGCCAAGATCTAGGGGCCGGCACTGAAGCTTTCTTT.

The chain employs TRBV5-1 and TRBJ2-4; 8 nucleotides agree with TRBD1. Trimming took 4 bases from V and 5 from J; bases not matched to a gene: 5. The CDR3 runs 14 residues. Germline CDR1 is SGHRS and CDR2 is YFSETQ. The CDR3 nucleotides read TGCGCCAGCAGCCCTGGACAGGGACAAAACATTCAGTACTTC. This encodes CASSPGQGQNIQYF.

The CDR3 is CASSLSLSGYNEQFF. The DNA of the CDR3 is TGTGCCAGCAGTTTGAGCCTCAGCGGATACAATGAGCAGTTCTTC. V gene TRBV28 combines with J gene TRBJ2-1, with a weak D call TRBD2 (5 bases). CDR3 length: 15 residues. In germline, CDR1 is MDHEN, CDR2 SYDVKM. V was trimmed by 3 bases and J by 4 bases, leaving 13 bases between them.

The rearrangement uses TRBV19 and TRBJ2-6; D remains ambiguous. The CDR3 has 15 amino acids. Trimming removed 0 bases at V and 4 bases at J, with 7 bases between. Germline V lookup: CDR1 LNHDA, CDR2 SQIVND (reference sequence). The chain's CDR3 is CASSIDLSGANVLTF. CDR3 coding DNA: TGTGCCAGTAGTATAGATCTCTCCGGGGCCAACGTCCTGACTTTC.

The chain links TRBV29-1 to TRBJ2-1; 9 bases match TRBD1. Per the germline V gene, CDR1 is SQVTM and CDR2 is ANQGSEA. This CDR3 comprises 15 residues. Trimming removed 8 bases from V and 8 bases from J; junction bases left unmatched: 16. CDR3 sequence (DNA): TGCAGCTCCCGGGACAGGGACTCTGTATTGGATGAGCAGTTCTTC. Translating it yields CSSRDRDSVLDEQFF.

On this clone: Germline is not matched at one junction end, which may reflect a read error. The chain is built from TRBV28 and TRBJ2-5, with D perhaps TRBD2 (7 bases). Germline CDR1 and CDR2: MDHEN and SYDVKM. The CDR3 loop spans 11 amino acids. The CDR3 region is CASSLGGGLDF. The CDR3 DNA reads TGTGCCAGCAGTTTAGGGGGGGGGCTGGACTTC.

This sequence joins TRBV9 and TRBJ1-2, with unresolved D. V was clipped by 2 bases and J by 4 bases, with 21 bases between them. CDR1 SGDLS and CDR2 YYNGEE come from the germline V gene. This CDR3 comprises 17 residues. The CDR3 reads CASSVSRMAETFYGYTF. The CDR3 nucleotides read TGTGCCAGCAGCGTGTCCCGAATGGCTGAAACCTTCTATGGCTACACCTTC. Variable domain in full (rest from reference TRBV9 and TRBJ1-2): DSGVTQTPKHLITATGQRVTLRCSPRSGDLSVYWYQQSLDQGLQFLIQYYNGEERAKGNILERFSAQQFPDLHSELNLSSLELGDSALYFCASSVSRMAETFYGYTFGSGTRLTVV.

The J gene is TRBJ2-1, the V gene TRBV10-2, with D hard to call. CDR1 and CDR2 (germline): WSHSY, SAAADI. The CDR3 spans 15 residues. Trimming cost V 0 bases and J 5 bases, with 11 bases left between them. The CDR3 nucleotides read TGCGCCAGCAGTGAGTCTTGGTCGAGAAACAATGAGCAGTTCTTC. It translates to CASSESWSRNNEQFF.

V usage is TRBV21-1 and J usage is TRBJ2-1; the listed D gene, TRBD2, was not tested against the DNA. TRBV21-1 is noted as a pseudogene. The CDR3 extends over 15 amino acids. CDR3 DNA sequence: TGTGCCAGCAGCAAAGGGGGGGGGACCTACAATGAGCAGTTCTTC. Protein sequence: CASSKGGGTYNEQFF.

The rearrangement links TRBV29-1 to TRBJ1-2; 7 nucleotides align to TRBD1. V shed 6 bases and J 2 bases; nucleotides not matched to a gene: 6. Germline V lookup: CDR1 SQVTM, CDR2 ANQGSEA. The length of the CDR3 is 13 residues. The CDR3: CSVGTAPNYGYTF. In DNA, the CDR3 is TGCAGCGTCGGGACAGCCCCGAACTATGGCTACACCTTC.

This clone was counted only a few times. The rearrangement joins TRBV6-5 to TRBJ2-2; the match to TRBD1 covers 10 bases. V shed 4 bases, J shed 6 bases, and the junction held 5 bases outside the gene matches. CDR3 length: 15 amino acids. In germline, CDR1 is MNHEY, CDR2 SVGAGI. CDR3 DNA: TGTGCCAGCAGTTCCGGGACAGGGGAGCCCGGGGAGCTGTTTTTT. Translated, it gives CASSSGTGEPGELFF.

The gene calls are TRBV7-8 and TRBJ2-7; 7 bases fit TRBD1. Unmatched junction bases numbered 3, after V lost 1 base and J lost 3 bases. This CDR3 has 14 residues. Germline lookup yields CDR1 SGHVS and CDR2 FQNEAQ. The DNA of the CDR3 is TGTGCCAGCAGCTTAGGGGCAGGGGGCTACGAGCAGTACGTC. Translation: CASSLGAGGYEQYV.

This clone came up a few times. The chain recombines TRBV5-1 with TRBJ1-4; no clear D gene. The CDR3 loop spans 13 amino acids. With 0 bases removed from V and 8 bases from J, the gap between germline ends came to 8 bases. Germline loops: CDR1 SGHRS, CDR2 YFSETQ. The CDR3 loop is CASSLESGEKLFF. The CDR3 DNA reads TGCGCCAGCAGCTTGGAATCGGGGGAAAAACTGTTTTTT.

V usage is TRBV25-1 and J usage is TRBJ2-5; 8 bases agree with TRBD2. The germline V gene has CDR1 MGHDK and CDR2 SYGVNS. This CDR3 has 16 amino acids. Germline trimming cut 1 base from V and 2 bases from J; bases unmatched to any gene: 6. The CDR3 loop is CASSESAGGPQETQYF. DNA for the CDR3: TGTGCCAGCAGTGAATCGGCGGGAGGACCTCAAGAGACCCAGTACTTC.

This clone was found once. CDR3 in amino acids: CASSLLAGGVVETQYF. The CDR3 DNA is TGTGCCAGCAGTCTACTAGCGGGAGGGGTCGTAGAGACCCAGTACTTC. The chain uses TRBV28 and TRBJ2-5; TRBD2 matches 13 bases. V shed 5 bases, J shed 4 bases, and the junction held 7 bases outside the gene matches. Germline assignment: CDR1 MDHEN and CDR2 SYDVKM. The CDR3 is 16 residues long.

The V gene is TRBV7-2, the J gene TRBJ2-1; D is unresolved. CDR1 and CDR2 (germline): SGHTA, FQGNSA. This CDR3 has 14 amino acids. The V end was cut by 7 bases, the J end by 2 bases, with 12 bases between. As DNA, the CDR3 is TGTGCCAGCAAACGAGGCCGAGCCTACAATGAGCAGTTCTTC. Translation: CASKRGRAYNEQFF.

The CDR3 DNA follows: TGTGCCAGCAGCTCTTACCGGGACACTACTAATGAAAAACTGTTTTTT. It codes for CASSSYRDTTNEKLFF. The gene calls are TRBV7-6 and TRBJ1-4, with TRBD1 as a possible D gene (6 bases). V dropped 4 bases and J dropped 2 bases, with 14 bases sitting between them. The CDR3 runs 16 residues. Germline CDR1 is SGHVS and CDR2 is FNYEAQ.

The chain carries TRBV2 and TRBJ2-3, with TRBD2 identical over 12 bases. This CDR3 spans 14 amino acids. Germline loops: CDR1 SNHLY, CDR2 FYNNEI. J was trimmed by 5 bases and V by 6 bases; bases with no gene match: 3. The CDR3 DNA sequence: TGTGCCAGCAGCCCGGGACTAGCGGGAGATACGCAGTATTTT. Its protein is CASSPGLAGDTQYF. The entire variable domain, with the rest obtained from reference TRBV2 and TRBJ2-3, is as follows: EPEVTQTPSHQVTQMGQEVILRCVPISNHLYFYWYRQILGQKVEFLVSFYNNEISEKSEIFDDQFSVERPDGSNFTLKIRSTKLEDSAMYFCASSPGLAGDTQYFGPGTRLTVL.

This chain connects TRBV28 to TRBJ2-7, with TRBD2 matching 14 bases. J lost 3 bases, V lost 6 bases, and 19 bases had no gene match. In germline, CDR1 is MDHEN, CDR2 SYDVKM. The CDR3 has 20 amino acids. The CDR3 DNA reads TGTGCCAGCAGGTCTCTCCCCCAGAGACTAGCGGGAGGGCATGACTACGAGCAGTACTTC. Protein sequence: CASRSLPQRLAGGHDYEQYF.

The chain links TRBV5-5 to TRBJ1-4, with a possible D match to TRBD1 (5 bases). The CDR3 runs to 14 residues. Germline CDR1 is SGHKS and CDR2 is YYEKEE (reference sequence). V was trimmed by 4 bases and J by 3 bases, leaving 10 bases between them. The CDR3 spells CASSEVGPNEKLFF. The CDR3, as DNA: TGTGCCAGCAGCGAGGTGGGGCCTAATGAAAAACTGTTTTTT.

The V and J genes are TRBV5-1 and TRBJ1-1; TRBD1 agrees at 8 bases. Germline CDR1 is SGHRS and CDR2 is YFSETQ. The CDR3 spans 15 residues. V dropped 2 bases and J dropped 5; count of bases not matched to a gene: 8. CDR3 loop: CASSLSGQGGTEAFF. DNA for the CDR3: TGCGCCAGCAGCTTATCCGGACAGGGAGGGACTGAAGCTTTCTTT.